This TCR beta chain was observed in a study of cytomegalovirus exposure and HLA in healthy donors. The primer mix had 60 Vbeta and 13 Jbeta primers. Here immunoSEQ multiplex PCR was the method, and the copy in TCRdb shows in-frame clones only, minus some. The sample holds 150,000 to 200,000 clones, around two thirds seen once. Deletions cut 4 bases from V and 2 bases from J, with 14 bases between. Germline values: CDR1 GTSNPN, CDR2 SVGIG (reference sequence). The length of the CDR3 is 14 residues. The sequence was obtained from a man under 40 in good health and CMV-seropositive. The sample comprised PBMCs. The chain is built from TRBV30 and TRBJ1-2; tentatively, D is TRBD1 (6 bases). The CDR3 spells CAWTVTGANYGYTF. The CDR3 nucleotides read TGTGCCTGGACCGTGACAGGAGCAAACTATGGCTACACCTTC.